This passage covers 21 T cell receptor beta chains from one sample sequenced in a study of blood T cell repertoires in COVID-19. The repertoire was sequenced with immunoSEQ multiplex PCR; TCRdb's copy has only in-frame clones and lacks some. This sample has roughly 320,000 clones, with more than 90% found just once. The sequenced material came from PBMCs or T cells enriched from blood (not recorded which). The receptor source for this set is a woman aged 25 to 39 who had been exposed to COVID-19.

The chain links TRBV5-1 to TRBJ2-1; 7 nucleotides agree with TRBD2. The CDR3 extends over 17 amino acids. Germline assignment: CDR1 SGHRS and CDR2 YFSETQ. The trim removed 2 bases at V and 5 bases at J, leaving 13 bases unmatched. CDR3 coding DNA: TGCGCCAGCAGCTTTCCGCAACTAGCGACAGAGCACAATGAGCAGTTCTTC. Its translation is CASSFPQLATEHNEQFF.

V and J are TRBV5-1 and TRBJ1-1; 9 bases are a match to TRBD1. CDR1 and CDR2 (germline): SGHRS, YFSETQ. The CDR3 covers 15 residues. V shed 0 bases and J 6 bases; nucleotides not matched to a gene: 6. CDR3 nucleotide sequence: TGCGCCAGCAGCTTGGGACAGGGGGTTGTGGCTGAAGCTTTCTTT. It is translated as CASSLGQGVVAEAFF.

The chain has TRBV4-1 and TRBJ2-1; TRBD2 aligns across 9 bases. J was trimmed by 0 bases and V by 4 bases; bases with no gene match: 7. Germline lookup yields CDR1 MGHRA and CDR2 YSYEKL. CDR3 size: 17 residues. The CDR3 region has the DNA TGCGCCAGCAGCCCCAGACTAGCGGCCGACTCCTACAATGAGCAGTTCTTC. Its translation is CASSPRLAADSYNEQFF.

The CDR3 coding sequence is TGTGCCAGCAGTGAAGACAGGGGGAGCGAGCAGTACTTC. As protein: CASSEDRGSEQYF. The V and J genes are TRBV6-4 and TRBJ2-7; 9 bases line up with TRBD1. The V segment lost 3 bases and the J segment 6 bases; nucleotides outside the gene matches: 3. This CDR3 contains 13 residues. Germline V CDR1 and CDR2: MRHNA, SNTAGT.

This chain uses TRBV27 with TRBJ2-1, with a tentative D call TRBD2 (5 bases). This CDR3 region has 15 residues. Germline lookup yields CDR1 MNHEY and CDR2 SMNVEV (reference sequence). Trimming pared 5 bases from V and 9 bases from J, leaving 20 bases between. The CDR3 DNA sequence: TGTGCCAGCAGTGCCTCAGGACTGGGCGGGTTTGAGCAGTTCTTC. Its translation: CASSASGLGGFEQFF.

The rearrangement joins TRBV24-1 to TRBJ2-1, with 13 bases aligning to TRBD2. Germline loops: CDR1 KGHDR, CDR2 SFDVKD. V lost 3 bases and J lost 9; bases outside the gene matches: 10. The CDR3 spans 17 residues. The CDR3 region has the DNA TGTGCCACCAGTGATCACGGACTAGCGGGGGTACAGGGTGAGCAGTTCTTC. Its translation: CATSDHGLAGVQGEQFF.

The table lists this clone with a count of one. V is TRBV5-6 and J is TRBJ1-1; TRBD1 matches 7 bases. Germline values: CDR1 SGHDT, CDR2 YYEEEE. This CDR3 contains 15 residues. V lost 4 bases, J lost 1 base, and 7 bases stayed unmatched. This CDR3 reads CASSQLDRPNTEAFF. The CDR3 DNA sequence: TGTGCCAGCAGCCAACTGGACAGGCCGAACACTGAAGCTTTCTTT.

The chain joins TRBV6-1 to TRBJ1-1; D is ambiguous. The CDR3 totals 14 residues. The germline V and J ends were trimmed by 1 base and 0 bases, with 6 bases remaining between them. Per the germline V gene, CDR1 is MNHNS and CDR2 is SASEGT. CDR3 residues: CASSEDGLNTEAFF. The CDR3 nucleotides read TGTGCCAGCAGTGAAGACGGGTTGAACACTGAAGCTTTCTTT.

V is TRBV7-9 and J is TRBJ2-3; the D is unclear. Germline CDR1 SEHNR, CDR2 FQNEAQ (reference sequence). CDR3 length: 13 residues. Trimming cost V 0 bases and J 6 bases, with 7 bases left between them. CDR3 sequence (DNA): TGTGCCAGCAGCTTAGCGATCGGGGATACGCAGTATTTT. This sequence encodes CASSLAIGDTQYF.

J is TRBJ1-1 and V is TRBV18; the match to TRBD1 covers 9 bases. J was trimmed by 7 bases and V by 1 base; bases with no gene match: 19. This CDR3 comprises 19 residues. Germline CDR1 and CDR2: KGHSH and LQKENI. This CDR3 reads CASSPLVLHRGQGSSEAFF. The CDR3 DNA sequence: TGTGCCAGCTCACCACTCGTCCTTCACAGGGGGCAGGGGAGTAGTGAAGCTTTCTTT.

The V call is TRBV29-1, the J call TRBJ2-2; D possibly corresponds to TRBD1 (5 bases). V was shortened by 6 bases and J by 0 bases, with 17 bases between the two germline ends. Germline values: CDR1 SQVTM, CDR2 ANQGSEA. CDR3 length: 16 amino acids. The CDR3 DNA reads TGCAGCGTCGCCACAAGGGGTAGGGCGAACACCGGGGAGCTGTTTTTT. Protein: CSVATRGRANTGELFF.

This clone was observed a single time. CDR3 in DNA: TGTGCCAGCAGAGGGACTAGCGGTATGAATACGCAGTATTTT. Residues: CASRGTSGMNTQYF. V is TRBV6-5 and J is TRBJ2-3; 11 bases align to TRBD2. CDR3 size: 14 residues. Germline lookup yields CDR1 MNHEY and CDR2 SVGAGI. V lost 6 bases to trimming and J lost 7 bases; unmatched junction nucleotides: 6.

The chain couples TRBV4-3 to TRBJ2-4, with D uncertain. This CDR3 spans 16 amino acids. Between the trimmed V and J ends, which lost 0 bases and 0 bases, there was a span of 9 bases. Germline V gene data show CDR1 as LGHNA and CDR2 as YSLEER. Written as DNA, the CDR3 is TGCGCCAGCAGCCAAGATCCAGTCCTAGCCAAAAACATTCAGTACTTC. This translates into CASSQDPVLAKNIQYF.

CDR3 in DNA: TGTGCCAGTAGTATAGTAGGGGTAAGCGGGGGACCGATCGGGCAGTATTTT. Translated, it gives CASSIVGVSGGPIGQYF. This chain uses TRBV19 with TRBJ2-3; the match to TRBD2 covers 8 bases. This CDR3 spans 17 amino acids. Trimming took 1 base from V and 11 from J; bases not matched to a gene: 17. The germline CDR1 and CDR2 sequences are LNHDA and SQIVND (reference sequence).

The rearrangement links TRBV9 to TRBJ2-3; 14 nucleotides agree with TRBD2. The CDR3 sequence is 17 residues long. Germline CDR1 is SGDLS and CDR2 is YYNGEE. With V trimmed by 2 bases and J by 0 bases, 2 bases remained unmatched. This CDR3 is CASSVGTSGGSTDTQYF. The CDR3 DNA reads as TGTGCCAGCAGCGTGGGGACTAGCGGGGGAAGCACAGATACGCAGTATTTT.

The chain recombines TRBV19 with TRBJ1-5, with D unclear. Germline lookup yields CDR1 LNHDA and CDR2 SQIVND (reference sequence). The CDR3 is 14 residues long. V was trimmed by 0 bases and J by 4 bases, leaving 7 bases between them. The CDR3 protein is CASSIDSRNQPQHF. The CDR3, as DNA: TGTGCCAGTAGTATAGACTCTCGGAATCAGCCCCAGCATTTT.

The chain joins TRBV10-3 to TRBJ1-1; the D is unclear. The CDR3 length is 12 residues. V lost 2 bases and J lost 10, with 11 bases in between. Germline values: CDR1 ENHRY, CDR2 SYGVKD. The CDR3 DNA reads TGTGCCATCAGTGAGGCCGCAGAGGTAGCTTTCTTT. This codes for CAISEAAEVAFF.

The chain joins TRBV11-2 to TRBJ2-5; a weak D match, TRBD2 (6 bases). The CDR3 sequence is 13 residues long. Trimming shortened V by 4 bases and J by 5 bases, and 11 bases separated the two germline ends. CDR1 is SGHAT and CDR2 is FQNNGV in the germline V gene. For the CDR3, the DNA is TGTGCCAGCAGCTCTAGCGCCGGGGAGACCCAGTACTTC. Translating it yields CASSSSAGETQYF.

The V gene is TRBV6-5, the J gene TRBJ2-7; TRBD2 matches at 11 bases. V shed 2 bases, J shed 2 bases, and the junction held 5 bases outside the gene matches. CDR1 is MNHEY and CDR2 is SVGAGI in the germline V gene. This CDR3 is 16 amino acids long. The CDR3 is CASSYRGTSGPYEQYF. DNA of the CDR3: TGTGCCAGCAGTTACCGTGGGACTAGCGGTCCCTACGAGCAGTACTTC.

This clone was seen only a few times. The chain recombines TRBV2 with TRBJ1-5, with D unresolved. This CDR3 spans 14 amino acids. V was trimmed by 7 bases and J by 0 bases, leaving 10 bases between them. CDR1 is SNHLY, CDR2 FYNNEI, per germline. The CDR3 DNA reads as TGTGCCAGCACTGGGGAGTATAGCAATCAGCCCCAGCATTTT. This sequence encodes CASTGEYSNQPQHF.

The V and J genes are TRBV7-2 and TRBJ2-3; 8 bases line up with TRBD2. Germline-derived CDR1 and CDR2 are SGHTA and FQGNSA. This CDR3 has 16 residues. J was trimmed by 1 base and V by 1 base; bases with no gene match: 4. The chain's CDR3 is CASSLVPGLGTDTQYF. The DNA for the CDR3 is TGTGCCAGCAGCTTAGTTCCGGGACTAGGCACAGATACGCAGTATTTT.